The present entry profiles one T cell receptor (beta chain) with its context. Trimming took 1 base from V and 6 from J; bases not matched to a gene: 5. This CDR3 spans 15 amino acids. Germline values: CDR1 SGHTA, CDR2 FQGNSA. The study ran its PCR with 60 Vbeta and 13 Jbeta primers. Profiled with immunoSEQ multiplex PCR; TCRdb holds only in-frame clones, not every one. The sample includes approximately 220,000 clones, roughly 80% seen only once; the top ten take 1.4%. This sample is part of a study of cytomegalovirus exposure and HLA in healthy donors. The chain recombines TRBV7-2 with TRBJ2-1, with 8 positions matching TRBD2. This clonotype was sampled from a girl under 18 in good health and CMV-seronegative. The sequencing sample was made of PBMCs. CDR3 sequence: CASSLGAGGLNEQFF. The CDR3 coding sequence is TGTGCCAGCAGCTTAGGGGCGGGGGGCCTCAATGAGCAGTTCTTC.